A selection of T cell receptor beta chains follows, all from one sample in a study of cytomegalovirus exposure and HLA in healthy donors. Assay: immunoSEQ multiplex PCR; the TCRdb copy retains only in-frame clones and omits some. The repertoire has roughly 100,000 clones, around 85% of them found once; the top ten carry approximately 3.7%. Sequences were obtained from PBMCs. All receptors come from a man in his sixties in good health and CMV-seronegative. The CDR3 runs from the conserved cysteine through the conserved F or W. D genes are given only for firm matches. The listing skips clone size in some rows; elsewhere it reads once, few, many or a size class.

J gene,V gene,clone size,D gene,CDR3 protein,CDR3 DNA
TRBJ1-4,TRBV7-2,.,.,CASSFGGIGNEKLFF,TGTGCCAGCAGCTTCGGAGGGATAGGAAATGAAAAACTGTTTTTT
TRBJ2-3,TRBV4-2,.,TRBD2,CASSQDELAGSDTQYF,TGTGCCAGCAGCCAAGATGAACTAGCGGGGTCAGATACGCAGTATTTT
TRBJ2-7,TRBV27,.,.,CASSSYSRPYEQYF,TGTGCCAGCAGTTCATACAGCCGTCCCTACGAGCAGTACTTC
TRBJ1-5,TRBV18,.,.,CASSPLFANQPQHF,TGTGCCAGCTCACCACTATTCGCGAATCAGCCCCAGCATTTT
TRBJ1-4,TRBV19,.,TRBD1,CASSPGQGIATNEKLFF,TGTGCCAGTAGTCCGGGACAGGGGATTGCAACTAATGAAAAACTGTTTTTT
TRBJ1-2,TRBV9,.,TRBD1,CASQPGTGKRGYTF,TGTGCCAGCCAGCCCGGGACAGGAAAGAGGGGCTACACCTTC
TRBJ2-3,TRBV5-6,.,.,CASSRTMRGPRNTQYF,TGTGCCAGCAGCCGGACTATGCGGGGGCCTCGGAATACGCAGTATTTT
TRBJ2-2,TRBV30,.,TRBD1,CAWSANRGAGELFF,TGTGCCTGGAGTGCTAACAGGGGTGCCGGGGAGCTGTTTTTT
TRBJ1-1,TRBV6-5,few,.,CASSRDTTNTEAFF,TGTGCCAGCAGCCGTGACACCACGAACACTGAAGCTTTCTTT
TRBJ2-5,TRBV5-4,.,.,CASSLDSIETQYF,TGTGCCAGCAGCTTGGACAGCATAGAGACCCAGTACTTC
TRBJ2-7,TRBV2,.,TRBD1,CASSAGQGFSYEQYF,TGTGCCAGCAGTGCGGGACAGGGATTCTCCTACGAGCAGTACTTC
TRBJ2-7,TRBV6-6,.,.,CASSNIASEQYF,TGTGCCAGCAGTAATATAGCTAGCGAGCAGTACTTC
TRBJ1-2,TRBV5-4,.,TRBD1,CASSGPGQGEAQTGYTF,TGTGCCAGCAGCGGACCGGGACAGGGGGAGGCGCAGACGGGCTACACCTTC
TRBJ1-5,TRBV4-3,.,.,CASSQDVGSGNQPQHF,TGCGCCAGCAGCCAAGATGTGGGCTCCGGCAATCAGCCCCAGCATTTT
TRBJ2-5,TRBV4-1,.,.,CASSLQGFEETQYF,TGCGCCAGCAGCTTACAGGGTTTTGAAGAGACCCAGTACTTC
TRBJ1-1,TRBV4-1,few,.,CASSLIPGEAFF,TGCGCCAGCAGCCTGATCCCGGGTGAAGCTTTCTTT
TRBJ2-1,TRBV4-3,.,.,CASSWAGGSYNEQFF,TGCGCCAGCAGCTGGGCCGGGGGCTCCTACAATGAGCAGTTCTTC
TRBJ2-3,TRBV6-5,.,.,CASSPPGISTDTQYF,TGTGCCAGCTCGCCCCCGGGAATCAGCACAGATACGCAGTATTTT
TRBJ1-1,TRBV5-1,.,.,CASSLDGDQNTEAFF,TGCGCCAGCAGCTTGGACGGAGACCAAAACACTGAAGCTTTCTTT
TRBJ2-2,TRBV19,.,.,CASAWGGAQGTGELFF,TGTGCCAGTGCCTGGGGGGGGGCGCAGGGCACCGGGGAGCTGTTTTTT
TRBJ2-1,TRBV7-9,.,TRBD1,CASSLVRGLDNEQFF,TGTGCCAGCAGCTTAGTAAGGGGGCTGGACAATGAGCAGTTCTTC
TRBJ1-3,TRBV7-2,.,.,CASSRGFSGNTIYF,TGTGCCAGCAGCCGAGGATTCTCTGGAAACACCATATATTTT
TRBJ2-3,TRBV11-1,few,TRBD2,CASSLRLAGGTTDTQYF,TGTGCCAGCAGCCTCAGACTAGCGGGGGGGACCACAGATACGCAGTATTTT
TRBJ1-1,TRBV4-1,.,TRBD1,CASSQHIGTGGAYTEAFF,TGCGCCAGCAGCCAACACATTGGGACAGGGGGCGCTTACACTGAAGCTTTCTTT
TRBJ2-5,TRBV5-4,.,.,CASSLRGGPETQYF,TGTGCCAGCAGCTTGAGGGGGGGCCCCGAGACCCAGTACTTC
TRBJ2-5,TRBV2,.,TRBD1,CASRAGWDREETQYF,TGTGCCAGCAGGGCCGGCTGGGACAGAGAAGAGACCCAGTACTTC
TRBJ1-6,TRBV7-9,.,.,CASSLERAGKSSYNSPLHF,TGTGCCAGCAGCTTAGAAAGGGCAGGGAAAAGCTCCTATAATTCACCCCTCCACTTT
TRBJ1-5,TRBV6-6,.,TRBD1,CATKQGNQPQHF,TGTGCCACCAAACAGGGGAATCAGCCCCAGCATTTT
TRBJ1-2,TRBV7-3,.,TRBD1,CASSPGQGDGYTF,TGTGCCAGCAGCCCGGGACAGGGAGATGGCTACACCTTC
TRBJ1-1,TRBV7-9,.,TRBD1,CASSLVWTGDTEAFF,TGTGCCAGCAGCTTAGTCTGGACAGGGGACACTGAAGCTTTCTTT
TRBJ2-3,TRBV2,.,.,CASTAATDTQYF,TGTGCCAGCACCGCGGCCACAGATACGCAGTATTTT
TRBJ1-1,TRBV6-5,.,.,CASSPRDNTEAFF,TGTGCCAGCAGTCCCCGAGATAACACTGAAGCTTTCTTT
TRBJ1-3,TRBV4-2,.,.,CASSQDPGAGNSGNTIYF,TGTGCCAGCAGCCAAGATCCTGGGGCCGGAAACTCTGGAAACACCATATATTTT
TRBJ1-6,TRBV2,few,.,CASRGNQESPLHF,TGTGCCAGCCGTGGTAATCAGGAATCACCCCTCCACTTT
TRBJ1-1,TRBV5-1,.,TRBD1,CASTQSTGSNTEAFF,TGCGCCAGCACCCAATCGACAGGGTCGAACACTGAAGCTTTCTTT
TRBJ2-5,TRBV6-6,.,TRBD1,CASRGQGEETQYF,TGTGCCAGCCGGGGACAGGGTGAAGAGACCCAGTACTTC
TRBJ1-1,TRBV5-4,.,TRBD1,CASSFGTGGYTEAFF,TGTGCCAGCAGCTTCGGGACAGGGGGTTACACTGAAGCTTTCTTT
TRBJ2-1,TRBV4-2,.,TRBD1,CASRPTGAEQFF,TGTGCCAGCAGGCCCACAGGGGCCGAGCAGTTCTTC
TRBJ1-5,TRBV5-1,.,TRBD1,CASSSGQANQPQHF,TGCGCCAGCAGCTCGGGACAGGCGAATCAGCCCCAGCATTTT
TRBJ2-1,TRBV5-1,.,.,CASSLVRGAIDEQFF,TGCGCCAGCAGCTTGGTTAGGGGCGCGATCGATGAGCAGTTCTTC
TRBJ2-3,TRBV5-1,.,.,CASSLAGGTDTQYF,TGCGCCAGCAGCTTGGCTGGGGGGACAGATACGCAGTATTTT
TRBJ1-6,TRBV5-4,once,.,CASRPYGGNLSPLHF,TGTGCCAGCAGGCCGTACGGGGGGAACCTCTCACCCCTCCACTTT